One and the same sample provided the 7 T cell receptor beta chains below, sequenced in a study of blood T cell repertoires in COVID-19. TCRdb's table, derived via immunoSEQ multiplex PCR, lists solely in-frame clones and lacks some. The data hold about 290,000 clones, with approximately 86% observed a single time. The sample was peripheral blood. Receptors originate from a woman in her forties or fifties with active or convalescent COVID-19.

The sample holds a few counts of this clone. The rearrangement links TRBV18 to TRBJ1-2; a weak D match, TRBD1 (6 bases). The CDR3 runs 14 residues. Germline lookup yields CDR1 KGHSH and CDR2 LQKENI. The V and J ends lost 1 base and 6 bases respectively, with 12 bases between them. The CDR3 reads CASSPLRGLDGYTF. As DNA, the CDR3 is TGTGCCAGCTCACCACTCAGGGGCCTGGATGGCTACACCTTC.

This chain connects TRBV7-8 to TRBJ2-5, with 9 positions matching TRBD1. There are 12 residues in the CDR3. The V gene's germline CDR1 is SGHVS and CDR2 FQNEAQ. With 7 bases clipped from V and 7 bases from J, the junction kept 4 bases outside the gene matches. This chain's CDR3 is CASKGTGRTQYF. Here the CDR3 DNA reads TGTGCCAGCAAAGGGACAGGGAGGACCCAGTACTTC. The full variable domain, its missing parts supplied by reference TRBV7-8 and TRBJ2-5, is GAGVSQSPRYKVAKRGQDVALRCDPISGHVSLFWYQQALGQGPEFLTYFQNEAQLDKSGLPSDRFFAERPEGSVSTLKIQRTQQEDSAVYLCASKGTGRTQYFGPGTRLLVL.

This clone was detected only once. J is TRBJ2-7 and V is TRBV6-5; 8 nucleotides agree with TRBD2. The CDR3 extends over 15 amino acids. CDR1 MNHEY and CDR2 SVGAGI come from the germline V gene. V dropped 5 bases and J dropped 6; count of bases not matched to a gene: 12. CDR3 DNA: TGTGCCAGCAGTCATCGGGAGGGCCGCCTCTCCGAGCAGTACTTC. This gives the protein CASSHREGRLSEQYF.

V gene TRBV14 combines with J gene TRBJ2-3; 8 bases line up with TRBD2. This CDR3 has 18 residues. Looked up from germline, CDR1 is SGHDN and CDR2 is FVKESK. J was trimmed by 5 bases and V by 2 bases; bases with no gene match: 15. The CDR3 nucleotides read TGTGCCAGCAGCCAACACAAAGCGGGAGCGAAGAAGGGAGATACGCAGTATTTT. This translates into CASSQHKAGAKKGDTQYF.

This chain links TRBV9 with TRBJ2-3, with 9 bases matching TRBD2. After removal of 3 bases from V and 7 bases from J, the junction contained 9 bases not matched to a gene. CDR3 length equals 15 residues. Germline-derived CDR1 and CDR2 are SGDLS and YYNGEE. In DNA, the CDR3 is TGTGCCAGCAGCGCATATAGCGGGAGCAAATATACGCAGTATTTT. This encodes CASSAYSGSKYTQYF.

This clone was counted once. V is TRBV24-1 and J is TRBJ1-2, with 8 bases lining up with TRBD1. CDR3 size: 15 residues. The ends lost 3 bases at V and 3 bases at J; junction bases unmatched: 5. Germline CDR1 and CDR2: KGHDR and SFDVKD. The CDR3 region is CATSDGQGRDYGYTF. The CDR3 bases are TGTGCCACCAGTGATGGACAGGGTAGGGACTATGGCTACACCTTC.

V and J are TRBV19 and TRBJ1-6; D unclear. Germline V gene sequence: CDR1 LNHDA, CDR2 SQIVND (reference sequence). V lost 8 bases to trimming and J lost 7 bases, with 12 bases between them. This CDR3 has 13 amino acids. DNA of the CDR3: TGTGCCAGTCGAGTGGGCAGAAATTCACCCCTCCACTTT. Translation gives CASRVGRNSPLHF. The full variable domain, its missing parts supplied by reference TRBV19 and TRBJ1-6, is DGGITQSPKYLFRKEGQNVTLSCEQNLNHDAMYWYRQDPGQGLRLIYYSQIVNDFQKGDIAEGYSVSREKKESFPLTVTSAQKNPTAFYLCASRVGRNSPLHFGNGTRLTVT.